This T cell receptor (beta chain) was recovered during a study of blood T cell repertoires in COVID-19. V shed 5 bases, J shed 4 bases, and the junction held 16 bases outside the gene matches. This CDR3 is built from 17 residues. Germline loops: CDR1 SGHAT, CDR2 FQNNGV. Adults between roughly 18 and 95 years of age took part from 24 US areas. Participant reports of clinical history set cohort assignment. Here immunoSEQ multiplex PCR was the method, and the copy in TCRdb shows in-frame clones only, minus some. The sample includes 260,000 or so clones, 85% of them seen just once. The chain employs TRBV11-2 and TRBJ2-7; 8 bases match TRBD2. The receptor's source is a woman aged 45-65 years who had recovered from COVID-19. Sequencing input: PBMCs or T cells enriched from blood (not recorded which). The CDR3 nucleotides read TGTGCCAGCAGCCGCGCCCTTCGAGGCGGGGGGTCTTACGAGCAGTACTTC. Protein: CASSRALRGGGSYEQYF.